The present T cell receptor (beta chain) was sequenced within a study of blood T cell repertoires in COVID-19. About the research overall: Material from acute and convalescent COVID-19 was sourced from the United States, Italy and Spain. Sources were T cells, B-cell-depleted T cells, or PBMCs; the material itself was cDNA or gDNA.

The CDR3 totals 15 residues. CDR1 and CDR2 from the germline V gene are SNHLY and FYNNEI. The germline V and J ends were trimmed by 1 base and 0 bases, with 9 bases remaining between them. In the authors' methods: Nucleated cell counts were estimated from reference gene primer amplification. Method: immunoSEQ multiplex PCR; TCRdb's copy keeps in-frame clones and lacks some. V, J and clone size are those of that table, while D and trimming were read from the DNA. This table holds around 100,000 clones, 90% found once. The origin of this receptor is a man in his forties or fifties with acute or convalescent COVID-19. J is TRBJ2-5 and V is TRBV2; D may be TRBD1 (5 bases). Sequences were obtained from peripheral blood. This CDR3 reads CASSEGTSYQETQYF. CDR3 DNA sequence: TGTGCCAGCAGTGAAGGGACAAGCTACCAAGAGACCCAGTACTTC.